This T cell receptor beta chain was sequenced in a study of OX40 agonist ivuxolimab in advanced cancers. Study-level results: CD8+ T cells showed, on average, more clonal expansion than CD4+ cells.

Points on this clone: What it recognizes is unknown.

Germline V gives CDR1 SQVTM, CDR2 ANQGSEA. This CDR3 region has 15 residues. V shed 0 bases and J 7 bases; nucleotides not matched to a gene: 7. Patients had blood sampled at baseline and again on cycle 4 day 1 and cycle 7 day 1. Generated by immunoSEQ multiplex PCR, the TCRdb table keeps only in-frame clones and is missing some. Here the sample spans around 66,000 clones, 90% to 95% being singletons. The gene calls are TRBV29-1 and TRBJ2-2; 8 bases match TRBD1. Specimen: CD4+ or CD8+ T cells sorted from blood, collected in a trial of the OX40 agonist ivuxolimab. The clonotype originates from an adult with an advanced solid tumor such as melanoma, head and neck, liver or kidney cancer. DNA for the CDR3: TGCAGCGTTGAAGAAACAGGGGGTTACGGCGGGGAGCTGTTTTTT. Protein sequence: CSVEETGGYGGELFF.